This T cell receptor beta chain derives from a study of Ad26.COV2.S vaccination and SARS-CoV-2 variants (dated by TCRdb to the early 2020s). Looking at the study overall: Vaccine-arm donors were drawn from COV1001, a multicentre, randomized, double-blind, placebo-controlled phase I-IIa trial of Ad26.COV2.S in healthy adults. Dosing of Ad26.COV2.S was intramuscular, at either 5x10^10 or 1x10^11 viral particles, delivered as one shot or as two shots spaced 56 days apart. A total of 32 samples were included in the TCR-sequenced set, comprising about 20 Ad26.COV2.S vaccine recipients, 5 placebo recipients and 8 SARS-CoV-2 convalescent individuals. TCRbeta repertoire sequencing served as the tool for gauging how specific and how broad the SARS-CoV-2-reactive T cell receptors were following Ad26.COV2.S vaccination. Investigators remained blinded to trial group allocation during experiments and outcome assessment. Participants in the trial were split at random into five groups of five each, receiving low-dose or high-dose Ad26.COV2.S once or twice, or else placebo on both occasions.

CDR1 and CDR2 were assigned from the germline V gene as LGHNA and YSLEER. V is pared back by 0 bases and J by 9 bases, with 12 bases lying between the germline termini. The CDR3 holds 13 amino acids from the cysteine to the phenylalanine. Only the CDR3 DNA stays, 39 bases, in frame from base 1. The treatment or condition tag for this specimen amounts to: some 20 received Ad26.COV2.S at low or high dose, single or two shots; 5 received placebo; per-sample allocation not given. For vaccine and placebo recipients, the sequenced repertoires came from samples collected on day 63 after the first injection. Cohort 1b enrolled roughly 25 adults aged 18-55 years at a single site in Boston, USA, between 29 July and 7 August 2020. Ad26.COV2.S was a replication-incompetent adenovirus type 26 vector expressing a prefusion-stabilized SARS-CoV-2 spike protein from the original Wuhan strain. TCRbeta CDR3 regions were sequenced with the immunoSEQ Assay. After extraction, genomic DNA underwent amplification by bias-controlled multiplex PCR, followed by high-throughput sequencing. The source study handled its data this way. To quantify the absolute abundance of every unique TCRbeta CDR3 region, sequences were collapsed and filtered. Usable DNA was measured by amplifying reference genes present in all nucleated cells, and TCRbeta template counts were normalized to that usable DNA to estimate T cell fraction. Repertoire TCRs were annotated as SARS-CoV-2-specific when V gene, CDR3 amino acid sequence and J gene were exactly matched to a known reactive TCR set. The reference SARS-CoV-2 TCR set was derived from MIRA and filtered for enrichment in COVID-19-positive ImmuneCODE repertoires, a step that removed public or cross-reactive TCRs. Drawing on the MIRA antigens, annotated TCRs were analysed further at the level of specific ORF or position within ORF. Breadth was defined as the number of annotated unique rearrangements divided by the total number of unique productive rearrangements, and depth was defined as the summed frequency of the annotated unique rearrangements. Two-sided Wilcoxon rank-sum tests were used to compare TCR breadth between groups. Held by TCRdb, this immuneACCESS table contains in-frame sequences only and omits some clones. Under half of the omission traces to an unresolved V gene where checked; the cause of the rest is unknown. The V and J calls and clone size are taken from that table; D and trimming were inferred from the DNA. A total of some 390,000 clones appear in this sample, 80% to 90% of them only once. The top ten clones comprise 3.5% of the sample.

Concerning this clone itself: There is no known antigen for this receptor. No clone much larger than this one lies a single base away; base qualities are absent.

Findings and caveats that apply to the study as a whole: Higher spike-specific TCR breadth was observed in Ad26.COV2.S recipients than in placebo recipients (P = 0.0014). Comparing responses between vaccine doses or regimens was not something the study was powered to do. Comparable non-spike TCR breadth was observed between vaccine and placebo recipients, consistent with only spike being contained in the vaccine. It was noted by the authors that total T cell responses may have been underestimated by the TCR breadth and depth analyses. After vaccination, spike-specific CD8+ and CD4+ T cell responses were reported to show substantial breadth.

The chain joins TRBV4-3 to TRBJ2-7; a tentative D call is TRBD1 (5 bases match). The source is a person between 18 and 65 years old who received the Ad26.COV2.S COVID-19 vaccine or a placebo. The sequences come from peripheral blood, collected in a trial of Ad26.COV2.S vaccine versus placebo. CDR3 loop: CASSQEGQGRQYF. The nucleotides read TGCGCCAGCAGCCAAGAGGGGCAGGGAAGGCAGTACTTC.